This TCR beta chain came from a study of blood T cell repertoires in COVID-19. Overall study context: Sites in the United States, Italy and Spain provided acute and convalescent COVID-19 samples.

TCRdb's copy holds only in-frame clones and misses some; the assay was immunoSEQ multiplex PCR. The sample gives some 180,000 clones, 80% of which show up once; approximately 15% is in the top ten. Germline lookup yields CDR1 KGHSH and CDR2 LQKENI. The V end was cut by 3 bases, the J end by 7 bases, with 6 bases between. The CDR3 is 12 residues long. This clonotype was sampled from a man aged 60-69 years who had been exposed to COVID-19. The material sequenced was PBMCs or T cells enriched from blood (not recorded which). The gene calls are TRBV18 and TRBJ1-4; no definite D call. DNA for the CDR3: TGTGCCAGCTCACCTAAGAGTGAAAAACTGTTTTTT. Translation gives CASSPKSEKLFF.